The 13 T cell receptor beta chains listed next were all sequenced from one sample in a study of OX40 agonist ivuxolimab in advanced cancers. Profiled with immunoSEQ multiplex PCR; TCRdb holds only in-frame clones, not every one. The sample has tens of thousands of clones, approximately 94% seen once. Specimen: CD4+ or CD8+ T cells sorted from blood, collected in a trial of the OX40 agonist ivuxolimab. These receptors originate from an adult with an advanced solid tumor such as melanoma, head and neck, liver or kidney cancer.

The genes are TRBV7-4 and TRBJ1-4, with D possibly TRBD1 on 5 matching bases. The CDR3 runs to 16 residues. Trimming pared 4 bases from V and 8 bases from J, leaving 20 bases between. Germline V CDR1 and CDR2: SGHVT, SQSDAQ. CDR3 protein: CASSCNQGLGREKLFF. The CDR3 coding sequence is TGTGCCAGCAGCTGCAACCAGGGTTTAGGTCGGGAAAAACTGTTTTTT.

The CDR3 region is CASSTGYYEQYF. The CDR3 nucleotides are TGTGCCAGCAGTACAGGTTACTACGAGCAGTACTTC. The rearrangement uses TRBV28 and TRBJ2-7, with D tentatively TRBD1 (5 bases). The CDR3 extends over 12 amino acids. CDR1 is MDHEN, CDR2 SYDVKM, per germline. V lost 5 bases and J lost 3, with 8 bases in between.

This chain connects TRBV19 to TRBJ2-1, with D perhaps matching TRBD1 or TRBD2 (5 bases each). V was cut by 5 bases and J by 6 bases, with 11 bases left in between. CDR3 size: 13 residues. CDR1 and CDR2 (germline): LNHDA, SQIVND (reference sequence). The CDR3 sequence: CASSLGPGNEQFF. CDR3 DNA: TGTGCCAGTAGTTTGGGACCCGGCAATGAGCAGTTCTTC.

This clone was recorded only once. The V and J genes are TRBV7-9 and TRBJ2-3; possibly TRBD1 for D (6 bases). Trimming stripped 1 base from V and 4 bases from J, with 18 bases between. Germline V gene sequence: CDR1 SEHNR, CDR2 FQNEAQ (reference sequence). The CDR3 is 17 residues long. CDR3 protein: CASSLGKYDDRPDTQYF. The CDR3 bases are TGTGCCAGCAGCTTAGGAAAATACGACGACAGGCCAGATACGCAGTATTTT.

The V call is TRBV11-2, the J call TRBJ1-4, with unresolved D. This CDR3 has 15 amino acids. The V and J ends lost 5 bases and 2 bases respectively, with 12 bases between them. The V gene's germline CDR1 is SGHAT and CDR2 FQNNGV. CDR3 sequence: CASSGVEPTNEKLFF. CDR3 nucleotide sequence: TGTGCCAGCAGCGGGGTAGAACCGACTAATGAAAAACTGTTTTTT.

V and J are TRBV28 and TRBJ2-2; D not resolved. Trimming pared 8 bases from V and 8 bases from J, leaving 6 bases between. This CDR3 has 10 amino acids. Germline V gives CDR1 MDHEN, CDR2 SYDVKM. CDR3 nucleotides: TGTGCCAGCTATAGGGGGGAGCTGTTTTTT. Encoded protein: CASYRGELFF.

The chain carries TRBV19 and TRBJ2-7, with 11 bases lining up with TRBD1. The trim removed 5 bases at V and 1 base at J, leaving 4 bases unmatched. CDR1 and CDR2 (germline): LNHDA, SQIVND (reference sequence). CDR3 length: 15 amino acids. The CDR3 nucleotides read TGTGCCAGTAGTCCCGGACAGGGGGCGTCCTACGAGCAGTACTTC. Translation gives CASSPGQGASYEQYF.

CDR3 residues: CASSKAGSRTSGSDEQFF. As DNA, the CDR3 is TGTGCCAGCAGCAAAGCCGGGTCCCGGACTAGCGGCTCCGATGAGCAGTTCTTC. The V gene is TRBV21-1, the J gene TRBJ2-1; TRBD2, the table's D call, was not compared with the DNA. TRBV21-1 is a listed pseudogene. This CDR3 has 18 amino acids.

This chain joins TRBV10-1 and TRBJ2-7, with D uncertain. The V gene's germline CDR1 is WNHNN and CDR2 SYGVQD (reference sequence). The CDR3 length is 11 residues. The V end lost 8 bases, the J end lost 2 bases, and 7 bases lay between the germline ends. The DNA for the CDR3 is TGCGCCAGCGTGAGTACCTACGAGCAGTACTTC. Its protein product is CASVSTYEQYF.

Here the CDR3 reads CSVDEEGLYGYTF. The DNA for the CDR3 is TGCAGCGTTGACGAAGAGGGGTTATATGGCTACACCTTC. J is TRBJ1-2 and V is TRBV29-1, with D possibly matching TRBD1 (5 bases). Per germline, CDR1 SQVTM and CDR2 ANQGSEA. The CDR3 covers 13 residues. Trimming left V 3 bases short and J 5 bases short, with 13 bases between.

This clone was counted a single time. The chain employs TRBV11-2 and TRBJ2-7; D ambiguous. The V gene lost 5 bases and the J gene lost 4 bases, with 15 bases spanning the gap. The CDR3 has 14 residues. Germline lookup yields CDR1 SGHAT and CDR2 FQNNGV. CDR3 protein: CASSPPLLGYEQYF. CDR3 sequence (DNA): TGTGCCAGCAGCCCCCCGTTATTGGGATACGAGCAGTACTTC.

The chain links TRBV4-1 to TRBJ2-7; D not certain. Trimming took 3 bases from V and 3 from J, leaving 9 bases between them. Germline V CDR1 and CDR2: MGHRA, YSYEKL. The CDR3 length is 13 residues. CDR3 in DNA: TGCGCCAGCAGCCAGGCCAACAGCTACGAGCAGTACTTC. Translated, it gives CASSQANSYEQYF.

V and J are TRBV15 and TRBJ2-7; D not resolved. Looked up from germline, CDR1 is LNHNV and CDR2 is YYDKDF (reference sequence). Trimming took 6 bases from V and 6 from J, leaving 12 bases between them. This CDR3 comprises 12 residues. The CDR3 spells CATSANALEQYF. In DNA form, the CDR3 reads TGTGCCACCAGTGCTAATGCCCTCGAGCAGTACTTC.